This T cell receptor beta chain stems from a study of T-cell reconstitution after alpha-beta-depleted transplantation in children. Unique molecular identifiers were incorporated into the prepared TCRbeta library. MiXCR, applied by TCRdb to the PCR reads, yields one record per CDR3 protein. Of 350,000 to 450,000 distinct CDR3 sequences in the sample, around 21% were seen once. CDR3 length: 14 residues. Germline assignment: CDR1 DFQATT and CDR2 SNEGSKA (reference sequence). V dropped 2 bases and J dropped 3; count of bases not matched to a gene: 4. The sample here was PBMCs from the stem cell graft donor, taken from the stem cell graft. This chain connects TRBV20-1 to TRBJ2-3; the match to TRBD1 covers 8 bases. This TCR was sampled from a human donor who donated a stem cell graft to a child with acute myeloid leukemia. Written as DNA, the CDR3 is TGCAGTGCTAGATCCAGGGGGCGGACAGATACGCAGTATTTT. Protein: CSARSRGRTDTQYF.